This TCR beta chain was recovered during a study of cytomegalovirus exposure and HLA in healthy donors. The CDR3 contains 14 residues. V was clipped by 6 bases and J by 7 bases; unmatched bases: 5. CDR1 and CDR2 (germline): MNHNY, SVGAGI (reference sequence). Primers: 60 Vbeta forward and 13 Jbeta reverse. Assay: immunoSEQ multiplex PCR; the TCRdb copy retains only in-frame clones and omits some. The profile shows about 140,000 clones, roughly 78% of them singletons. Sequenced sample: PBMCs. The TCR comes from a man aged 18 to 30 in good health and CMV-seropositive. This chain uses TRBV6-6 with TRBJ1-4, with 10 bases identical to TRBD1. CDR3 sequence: CASSWTGGFEKLFF. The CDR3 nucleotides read TGTGCCAGCAGCTGGACAGGGGGTTTTGAAAAACTGTTTTTT.